The rows below give T cell receptor beta chains drawn from one sample of a study of blood T cell repertoires in COVID-19. The data were produced by immunoSEQ multiplex PCR, yet TCRdb's version contains in-frame clones alone and is incomplete. The sample holds around 180,000 clones, about four fifths seen once. What was sequenced was peripheral blood. Receptors were obtained from an elderly woman with COVID-19, enrolled during active disease. The CDR3 runs from the conserved cysteine through the conserved F or W. A D gene is named only where the DNA matches it firmly. Some rows have no size entry. The others give once, few or many, or a class for an expanded clone.

J gene: TRBJ2-7; D gene: TRBD1; V gene: TRBV6-5; clone size: -; CDR3 protein: CASGNRGPYEQYF; CDR3 DNA: TGTGCCAGCGGAAACAGGGGCCCCTACGAGCAGTACTTC
J gene: TRBJ2-5; D gene: -; V gene: TRBV7-9; clone size: once; CDR3 protein: CASSLGGKETQYF; CDR3 DNA: TGTGCCAGCAGCTTAGGAGGGAAAGAGACCCAGTACTTC
J gene: TRBJ2-7; D gene: TRBD2; V gene: TRBV5-8; clone size: -; CDR3 protein: CASSLAPAGDEQYF; CDR3 DNA: TGTGCCAGCAGCTTGGCCCCAGCGGGAGACGAGCAGTACTTC
J gene: TRBJ2-1; D gene: TRBD2; V gene: TRBV10-3; clone size: -; CDR3 protein: CAISFRGTSGYNEQFF; CDR3 DNA: TGTGCCATCAGTTTTAGGGGGACTAGCGGGTACAATGAGCAGTTCTTC
J gene: TRBJ1-4; D gene: -; V gene: TRBV28; clone size: -; CDR3 protein: CASSLVDSYNEKLFF; CDR3 DNA: TGTGCCAGCAGTTTAGTTGACAGTTACAATGAAAAACTGTTTTTT
J gene: TRBJ2-1; D gene: TRBD2; V gene: TRBV19; clone size: -; CDR3 protein: CASSLRTSGRKNEQFF; CDR3 DNA: TGTGCCAGTAGTCTCAGGACTAGCGGGAGGAAAAATGAGCAGTTCTTC
J gene: TRBJ2-1; D gene: TRBD2; V gene: TRBV11-2; clone size: -; CDR3 protein: CASSPTSGGDEQFF; CDR3 DNA: TGTGCCAGCAGCCCTACTAGCGGGGGGGATGAGCAGTTCTTC
J gene: TRBJ1-3; D gene: TRBD1; V gene: TRBV7-9; clone size: -; CDR3 protein: CASSSTRQGSGNTIYF; CDR3 DNA: TGTGCCAGCAGCTCGACCCGACAGGGCTCTGGAAACACCATATATTTT
J gene: TRBJ2-1; D gene: TRBD2; V gene: TRBV2; clone size: -; CDR3 protein: CASSRLAGQFF; CDR3 DNA: TGTGCCAGCAGTCGACTAGCGGGACAGTTCTTC
J gene: TRBJ1-2; D gene: TRBD1; V gene: TRBV7-3; clone size: once; CDR3 protein: CASSQGAAGHGYTF; CDR3 DNA: TGTGCCAGCAGCCAGGGGGCCGCGGGCCATGGCTACACCTTC
J gene: TRBJ1-2; D gene: -; V gene: TRBV28; clone size: -; CDR3 protein: CAAQGSFHGYTF; CDR3 DNA: TGTGCCGCGCAGGGAAGTTTTCATGGCTACACCTTC
J gene: TRBJ2-1; D gene: -; V gene: TRBV3-1/TRBV3-2; clone size: -; CDR3 protein: CASSPGQPRGYNEQFF; CDR3 DNA: TGTGCCAGCAGCCCCGGACAGCCCAGAGGCTACAATGAGCAGTTCTTC
J gene: TRBJ2-7; D gene: TRBD1; V gene: TRBV6-2/TRBV6-3; clone size: -; CDR3 protein: CASSLSGTGYEQYF; CDR3 DNA: TGTGCCAGCAGTTTGTCCGGGACAGGGTACGAGCAGTACTTC
J gene: TRBJ1-2; D gene: -; V gene: TRBV6-6; clone size: -; CDR3 protein: CASSPGAPDYGYTF; CDR3 DNA: TGTGCCAGCAGCCCGGGTGCCCCGGACTATGGCTACACCTTC